This TCR beta chain was recorded in a study of cytomegalovirus exposure and HLA in healthy donors (dated by TCRdb to the late 2010s). In the study overall: According to an earlier analysis of 550 to 700 of the donors, about 179 million T cells yielded roughly 110 million unique TCR beta sequences and about 300 Gb of sequence data. About 280 gigabases of sequencing data and approximately 91 million unique TCR sequences made up an early release that covered nearly 650 HLA-typed donors. Of the 300 to 400 genotyped donors, about 80% fell in the genetic ancestry cluster associated with self-reported Caucasian donors. The study was designed to test whether signatures of past pathogen exposure could be identified by cataloging public T cell receptors. The study used immunosequencing to profile the T cell repertoires of more than 650 subjects and linked those repertoires to cytomegalovirus serostatus. Besides the first cohort of 666 subjects, a separate validation cohort made up of 120 different subjects was used. To predict cytomegalovirus infection status, the study combined high-throughput TCR immunosequencing, statistical association of individual TCRs with disease status, and machine learning. To study patterns of TCR occurrence, a later analysis re-analyzed previously published TCR beta repertoires from 650 to 750 donors and added high-resolution HLA genotyping. Rather than using new phenotypic data, the later analysis identified candidate immune exposures from TCR beta sequences and from how often those sequences occurred across donors. An earlier analysis of a few hundred of the donors applied high-throughput TCR beta sequencing to assess whether each TCR beta V gene segment acted as functional or pseudogenic. Donor age, sex, ethnicity and CMV serostatus were compiled alongside the repertoire data. In a later genetic analysis, genome-wide SNP genotypes for about 55% of the 666 donors were used, and that subset was treated as a discovery cohort. Every discovery cohort repertoire had been produced on one sequencing platform. HLA typing covered class I and class II loci at four-digit resolution. The number of typed donors differed by locus: about 629-630 for A, B, C, DRB1 and DQB1; some 540 for DQA1; 606 for DPA1; and roughly 450 for DPB1. Several DR-DQ haplotypes were handled as single units for association and clustering, since linkage in the cohort was strong. On average, over 200,000 unique TCR beta nucleotide sequences were sequenced per donor among some 430 genotyped donors of the cohort, with about 17% of those sequences being non-productive.

The CDR3 measures 13 amino acids from cysteine to phenylalanine. Only CDR3 DNA is held: 39 bases, read in frame from base 1. Via the germline V gene (reference sequence), CDR1 is SSHAT and CDR2 FNYEAQ. The cohort comprised hundreds of healthy bone marrow donors. At the time of sampling, every cohort member was nominally healthy, though immune exposures that went unrecorded were likely present. The donor tested CMV seronegative, placing the donor among the 350 or so seronegative members of the cohort. Every donor gave a peripheral blood sample, and the peripheral blood mononuclear cells from that sample were used for TCR beta sequencing. The Qiagen DNeasy Blood Extraction Kit was used to extract genomic DNA from the blood cell samples. As to this clone: Its antigen is still unknown. The junction shows a germline mismatch at one end, possibly a read error.

Libraries came from the immunoSEQ multiplex PCR assay. For the multiplex PCR, a mixture combining 60 forward primers for TCR Vbeta segments and 13 reverse primers for TCR Jbeta segments was used. Amplification of the CDR3 region of rearranged TCR beta genes was performed with a multiplex PCR assay on genomic DNA. The Illumina HiSeq System was used to sequence the amplified TCR beta libraries as 87-base-pair reads. As for the authors' bioinformatics: A later analysis counted approximately 74 million unique TCR beta chains across the 690 or so repertoires, and 9.5 million to 11 million of these chains were shared by at least two donors. Raw reads were error-corrected and collapsed into unique sequences with a nearest-neighbor algorithm that merged closely related sequences to remove PCR and sequencing errors. To assign V, D and J gene segments, CDR3 sequences were aligned to IMGT reference sequences. Each retained sequence needed at least a six-nucleotide match to both a V gene segment and a J gene segment. A rearrangement counted as productive if the CDR3 had no stop codons and remained in frame with V and J, and every other rearrangement counted as non-productive. CDR3 was defined by IMGT convention, running from the second conserved V-encoded cysteine to the conserved J-encoded phenylalanine. The earlier analysis of about 640 of the donors excluded any sequence lacking an unambiguous match to a single V gene segment. An earlier analysis of under 750 of the donors called V segments functional above 56.7% productive rearrangements and segregating when the between-donor standard deviation exceeded 5%. To diagnose cytomegalovirus status from the catalog of TCR beta chain sequences, a statistical classification framework was built. In a later analysis, V and J genes were assigned by comparing TCR nucleotide sequences against IMGT/GENE-DB human TR gene sequences. Using the TCRdist pipeline, a later analysis assigned CDR3 sequences along with most-parsimonious VDJ recombination scenarios. In a later analysis, each TCR beta chain was defined by its CDR3 amino acid sequence together with its V-gene family, and reads lacking a unique V-gene family were excluded. As a way to deal with suspected cross-contamination and a sequencing artifact, a later analysis dropped roughly 600 nucleotide sequences that were highly shared and had low generation probability. In a later analysis, a clonal expansion index for each public chain was calculated from normalized within-repertoire ranks of inferred template counts. In a later analysis, generation probabilities were computed using a VDJ recombination model fitted to out-of-frame rearrangements, and the results were checked against IGoR. In a later analysis, TCR-TCR, TCR-HLA and TCR-CMV co-occurrence was scored with hypergeometric tests, and a repertoire-size bias correction was applied to TCR pairs. To estimate false discovery rates, a later analysis permuted the HLA or CMV assignments 20 times. A later analysis grouped co-occurring TCRs with DBSCAN, adding TCRdist sequence similarity when clustering within HLA-allele-positive subsets. Repertoires with fewer than 30,000 or more than 120,000 public chains, plus five repertoires with anomalous nucleotide sharing, were excluded from co-occurrence clustering. TCRdb took over this immuneACCESS table, retaining in-frame rearrangements with V and J assigned. Such tables are incomplete; in checked studies, under half of the missing clones stem from an unresolved V gene, and the remainder is unexplained. The V and J calls and clone size come from that table; D and trimming were worked out from the DNA. This sample comprises 150,000 to 200,000 clones, 60% to 80% of them detected only once. The ten largest clonotypes hold over 2.5% of the sample.

The paper as a whole reports these results and caveats: According to a later analysis, most CMV-associated TCR beta chains appeared to be HLA-restricted, and the HLA associations seemed to be driven largely by CMV exposure. In a later analysis, HLA-associated TCR beta chains showed more clonal expansion and lower generation probabilities than non-associated chains that were equally common. Most TCR sequences were seen in very few donors, while some public TCRs were found in many individuals. Correlated functional status among segregating V segments might reflect linkage disequilibrium, but an unknown experimental factor could not be ruled out. In an earlier analysis of about 600 of the donors, most TCR beta V segments appeared in productive rearrangements about 87% or about 30% of the time, broadly matching IMGT annotations. The sequencing pipeline was judged likely to have produced a cluster of highly shared sequence variants as a technical artifact. Because some donors lacked HLA typing at each locus, the association tests relied only on the typed subset. The cohort was sequenced for TCR beta chains only, and without alpha or paired-chain data the features that could be detected were limited. In vitro tests confirmed that a few of the cytomegalovirus-associated TCR beta chains recognize cytomegalovirus antigens. Compared with the roughly 700-donor mean, donors in an Asian-associated ancestry cluster had fewer N-insertions in productive TCRs, according to a later genetic analysis. The presence/absence analyses assumed that sequencing depth was roughly uniform across donors, and that assumption may not be true. Cytomegalovirus status was reported to be diagnosed by the classifier with high specificity and sensitivity in both the original and validation cohorts. The study listed 150 to 200 TCR beta chains as associated with cytomegalovirus. According to the authors, the approach could potentially be generalized to other disease states and immunological phenotypes. In a later analysis, around 15,000 TCR beta sequences were associated with specific HLA alleles at a false discovery rate of 0.05. A further reported finding was that TCR beta sequences accurately predicted the HLA-A and HLA-B alleles for most subjects in the first cohort. According to a later analysis, parvovirus B19, influenza, CMV and Epstein-Barr virus appeared linked to several top co-occurrence clusters. The only immune exposure information available for the cohort was CMV serostatus. Some IMGT-functional V segments, including TRBV6-2 and TRBV6-3, could not be told apart with the 87-base-pair reads, so those segments were excluded. Because counts were too low, some 17 rarely observed V segments, including chromosome 9 orphons, were left out of the earlier analysis of some 640 of the donors. According to a later analysis, TCR association rates differed among HLA loci, with DRB1 alleles showing the most associated TCRs and HLA-C alleles showing the fewest. An association between a missense DCLRE1C variant and V-gene and J-gene trimming of TCR beta chains was found in a later genetic analysis and replicated in an independent cohort. Assigning TCR associations to individual alleles was difficult when HLA alleles, especially DR and DQ, strongly co-occurred.

The sequencing sample was made of PBMCs. This sequence uses TRBV7-7 and TRBJ2-5; a weak D assignment points to TRBD2 (5 bases agree). The TCR originated in a female donor in good health and CMV-seronegative. DNA sequence: TGTGCTAGCAGCTTAGCGCCCCGGGAGACCCAGTACTTC. Translated, it reads CASSLAPRETQYF.